A selection of T cell receptor beta chains follows, all from one sample in a study of graft-versus-host responses after intestinal transplantation. Generated by immunoSEQ multiplex PCR, the TCRdb table keeps only in-frame clones and is missing some. This sample has roughly 19,000 clones; 95% occur once, and the top ten carry more than 0.6%. The sample in question was PBMCs, obtained 23 days after intestinal transplant. Receptor source: a human patient who received an intestinal transplant, so some T cells may come from the graft donor. Both conserved end residues are part of each CDR3. The D gene is left open where the match is weak. Only some rows state a clone size, as once, few, many or a class for expanded clones.

V	D	size	J	CDR3	DNA
TRBV6-5	NA	NA	TRBJ2-2	CASSYRVSPGELFF	TGTGCCAGCAGTTACAGGGTATCCCCCGGGGAGCTGTTTTTT
TRBV28	NA	NA	TRBJ2-7	CASSSGLSTYEQYF	TGTGCCAGCAGTTCGGGACTTTCTACCTACGAGCAGTACTTC
TRBV7-9	TRBD2	NA	TRBJ2-3	CASSGVASGRMDTQYF	TGTGCCAGCAGCGGGGTGGCTAGCGGGAGAATGGATACGCAGTATTTT
TRBV27	NA	NA	TRBJ2-1	CASKDDFGPYNEQFF	TGTGCCAGCAAGGACGACTTTGGACCCTACAATGAGCAGTTCTTC
TRBV5-1	NA	NA	TRBJ2-7	CASSLALAGDVYEQYF	TGCGCCAGCAGCTTGGCCCTAGCCGGCGATGTCTACGAGCAGTACTTC
TRBV7-9	NA	NA	TRBJ1-1	CASSLVAPRDTEAFF	TGTGCCAGCAGCTTAGTAGCTCCTAGGGACACTGAAGCTTTCTTT
TRBV5-4	TRBD2	NA	TRBJ2-7	CASSLSGTHPYEQYF	TGTGCCAGCAGCTTGAGCGGGACTCACCCCTACGAGCAGTACTTC
TRBV19	NA	once	TRBJ2-7	CASSFGVGEQYF	TGTGCCAGTAGTTTCGGGGTTGGCGAGCAGTACTTC
TRBV10-3	TRBD1	NA	TRBJ2-7	CAITPGQSYEQYF	TGTGCCATCACCCCGGGACAGAGCTACGAGCAGTACTTC
TRBV27	NA	NA	TRBJ1-2	CASSLRHNYGYTF	TGTGCCAGCAGTTTGAGGCACAACTATGGCTACACCTTC
TRBV6-5	NA	NA	TRBJ2-1	CASSRTLSSYNEQFF	TGTGCCAGCAGCAGGACCCTGAGCTCCTACAATGAGCAGTTCTTC
TRBV6-6	NA	NA	TRBJ1-5	CASSYSTYQPQHF	TGTGCCAGCAGTTACTCAACCTATCAGCCCCAGCATTTT
TRBV9	NA	NA	TRBJ2-7	CASSVGGAYYEQYF	TGTGCCAGCAGCGTAGGGGGAGCTTACTACGAGCAGTACTTC
TRBV27	NA	NA	TRBJ1-2	CASSFRPSHPEYYGYTF	TGTGCCAGCAGTTTCCGGCCGAGCCACCCTGAGTACTATGGCTACACCTTC
TRBV6-6	NA	NA	TRBJ2-3	CASSYTFSTDTQYF	TGTGCCAGCAGTTACACCTTTAGCACAGATACGCAGTATTTT
TRBV29-1	NA	once	TRBJ2-2	CSVRTANTGELFF	TGCAGCGTTCGGACCGCGAACACCGGGGAGCTGTTTTTT
TRBV5-4	TRBD2	NA	TRBJ2-7	CASSLGLAGVPSSYEQYF	TGTGCCAGCAGCTTGGGGCTAGCGGGAGTACCAAGCTCCTACGAGCAGTACTTC
TRBV5-1	NA	NA	TRBJ1-4	CASSLGEKLFF	TGCGCCAGCAGCTTGGGCGAAAAACTGTTTTTT
TRBV10-3	TRBD2	NA	TRBJ2-2	CAISESGLDPSAGELFF	TGTGCCATCAGTGAGTCTGGACTAGATCCTTCCGCCGGGGAGCTGTTTTTT
TRBV5-6	TRBD1	once	TRBJ2-5	CASSLGDRPFQYF	TGTGCCAGCAGCTTGGGGGACAGGCCTTTTCAGTACTTC
TRBV9	TRBD2	NA	TRBJ2-1	CASSVDTSGSMANEQFF	TGTGCCAGCAGCGTTGATACTAGCGGCTCCATGGCCAATGAGCAGTTCTTC
TRBV28	TRBD1	NA	TRBJ1-5	CASREWTGPNQPQHF	TGTGCCAGCAGAGAATGGACAGGGCCCAATCAGCCCCAGCATTTT
TRBV29-1	NA	NA	TRBJ2-6	CSVEVSGANVLTF	TGCAGCGTTGAAGTCTCTGGGGCCAACGTCCTGACTTTC
TRBV30	TRBD1	NA	TRBJ2-7	CAWSVPWDSGSYEQYF	TGTGCCTGGAGTGTACCCTGGGACAGCGGTTCCTACGAGCAGTACTTC
TRBV7-3	TRBD2	NA	TRBJ2-3	CASSLTRTSGSSTDTQYF	TGTGCCAGCAGCTTAACCAGGACTAGCGGGAGCAGCACAGATACGCAGTATTTT
TRBV7-8	TRBD2	NA	TRBJ2-7	CASRREGAYEQYF	TGTGCCAGCCGTCGGGAGGGGGCCTACGAGCAGTACTTC
TRBV27	TRBD2	NA	TRBJ2-1	CASSVNAGALYNEQFF	TGTGCCAGCAGTGTGAACGCGGGAGCCCTCTACAATGAGCAGTTCTTC
TRBV15	TRBD1	NA	TRBJ1-2	CATSRDRETGYFNTF	TGTGCCACCAGCAGAGATCGGGAGACAGGGTATTTCAACACCTTC
TRBV19	NA	NA	TRBJ1-1	CASSVTVNTEAFF	TGTGCCAGTAGTGTAACGGTGAACACTGAAGCTTTCTTT
TRBV5-1	NA	NA	TRBJ1-1	CASSFGNTEAFF	TGCGCCAGCAGCTTCGGGAACACTGAAGCTTTCTTT
TRBV19	TRBD1	once	TRBJ1-5	CASSMDRTFSSQHF	TGTGCCAGTAGTATGGACAGGACCTTTTCGTCCCAGCATTTT
TRBV10-2	NA	NA	TRBJ2-1	CASSEDSMNEQFF	TGCGCCAGCAGTGAGGACAGTATGAATGAGCAGTTCTTC
TRBV28	TRBD1	once	TRBJ1-5	CASSPRTGQGIYGNQPQHF	TGTGCCAGCAGTCCACGCACGGGACAGGGGATATATGGGAATCAGCCCCAGCATTTT
TRBV4-1	TRBD1	NA	TRBJ1-2	CASSQDPDRGPRDGYTF	TGCGCCAGCAGCCAAGACCCCGACAGGGGGCCGAGGGATGGCTACACCTTC
TRBV28	NA	NA	TRBJ1-1	CASSDKNTEAFF	TGTGCCAGTTCCGACAAGAACACTGAAGCTTTCTTT
TRBV5-6	NA	once	TRBJ2-1	CASSLGNYNEQFF	TGTGCCAGCAGCTTGGGGAATTACAATGAGCAGTTCTTC
TRBV7-9	NA	once	TRBJ2-3	CASSLSDWGTDTQYF	TGTGCCAGCAGCCTTAGCGATTGGGGGACAGATACGCAGTATTTT
TRBV10-2	TRBD2	NA	TRBJ2-1	CASSDRLAGAGNEQFF	TGCGCCAGCAGTGACCGGCTAGCGGGCGCGGGCAATGAGCAGTTCTTC
TRBV29-1	NA	NA	TRBJ2-2	CSAGRPNTGELFF	TGCAGCGCGGGACGGCCGAACACCGGGGAGCTGTTTTTT
TRBV5-6	NA	NA	TRBJ1-2	CASSLGGGRAYGYTF	TGTGCCAGCAGCTTGGGCGGGGGGCGCGCCTATGGCTACACCTTC
TRBV19	NA	NA	TRBJ2-3	CASSLGSSTDTQYF	TGTGCCAGTAGCTTAGGCTCTAGCACAGATACGCAGTATTTT
TRBV27	NA	NA	TRBJ2-3	CASSFEWGGLARDTQYF	TGTGCCAGCAGTTTTGAGTGGGGCGGCCTGGCGAGGGATACGCAGTATTTT
TRBV27	NA	NA	TRBJ2-7	CASSFPGYEQYF	TGTGCCAGCAGTTTCCCAGGATACGAGCAGTACTTC
TRBV2	NA	NA	TRBJ1-4	CASAPGKEEKLFF	TGTGCCAGCGCTCCGGGCAAGGAAGAAAAACTGTTTTTT
TRBV6-5	NA	NA	TRBJ2-3	CASSYSSAEAGTQYF	TGTGCCAGCAGTTACTCTTCGGCAGAAGCTGGTACGCAGTATTTT
TRBV7-9	NA	few	TRBJ1-2	CASSQKTGNGYTF	TGTGCCAGCAGCCAAAAAACAGGGAATGGCTACACCTTC
TRBV7-9	NA	NA	TRBJ2-3	CASKPGLPPDTQYF	TGTGCCAGCAAACCGGGACTCCCACCAGATACGCAGTATTTT
TRBV19	TRBD1	NA	TRBJ2-7	CASAGTAYEQYF	TGTGCCAGCGCCGGGACAGCCTACGAGCAGTACTTC
TRBV25-1	TRBD2	NA	TRBJ2-5	CASSEWIAGQETQYF	TGTGCCAGCAGTGAATGGATAGCGGGACAAGAGACCCAGTACTTC
TRBV4-1	NA	once	TRBJ1-1	CASSQPGQLTEAFF	TGCGCCAGCAGCCAACCCGGACAGCTCACTGAAGCTTTCTTT
TRBV10-3	NA	NA	TRBJ2-2	CAISEFGGEAGELFF	TGTGCCATCAGTGAGTTCGGAGGGGAGGCCGGGGAGCTGTTTTTT
TRBV9	TRBD2	NA	TRBJ2-1	CASSATSGEHNEQFF	TGTGCCAGCAGCGCGACTAGCGGGGAACACAATGAGCAGTTCTTC
TRBV27	NA	NA	TRBJ1-1	CASSLFDNTNTEAFF	TGTGCCAGCAGTTTATTTGACAATACAAACACTGAAGCTTTCTTT